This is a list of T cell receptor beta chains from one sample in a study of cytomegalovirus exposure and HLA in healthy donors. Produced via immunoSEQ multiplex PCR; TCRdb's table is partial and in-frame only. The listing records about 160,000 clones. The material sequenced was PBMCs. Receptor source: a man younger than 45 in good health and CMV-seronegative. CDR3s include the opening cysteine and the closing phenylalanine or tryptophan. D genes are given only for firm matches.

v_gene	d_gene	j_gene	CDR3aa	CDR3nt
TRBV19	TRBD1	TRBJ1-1	CASSGQGTLNTEAFF	TGTGCCAGTAGTGGACAGGGAACCTTGAACACTGAAGCTTTCTTT
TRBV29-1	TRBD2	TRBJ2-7	CSVGTSGNEQYF	TGCAGCGTAGGGACTAGCGGAAACGAGCAGTACTTC
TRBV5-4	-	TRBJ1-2	CASSLGRVDYGYTF	TGTGCCAGCAGCTTGGGCAGGGTGGACTATGGCTACACCTTC
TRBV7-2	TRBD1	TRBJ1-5	CASSPDRGSNQPQHF	TGTGCCAGCAGCCCGGACAGGGGGAGCAATCAGCCCCAGCATTTT
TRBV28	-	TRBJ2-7	CASRFPGDPSYEQYF	TGTGCCAGCAGGTTCCCGGGAGACCCCTCCTACGAGCAGTACTTC
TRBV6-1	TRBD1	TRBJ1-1	CAGRSTGGTEAFF	TGTGCCGGAAGATCCACAGGGGGCACTGAAGCTTTCTTT
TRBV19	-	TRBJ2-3	CASSTQGQSSMGTDTQYF	TGTGCCAGTAGTACACAGGGTCAATCCTCAATGGGCACAGATACGCAGTATTTT
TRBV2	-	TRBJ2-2	CASSGPGELFF	TGTGCCAGCAGTGGGCCCGGGGAGCTGTTTTTT
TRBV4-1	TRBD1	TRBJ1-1	CASSQAAGRGLGAFF	TGCGCCAGCAGCCAAGCCGCGGGAAGGGGGCTGGGTGCTTTCTTT
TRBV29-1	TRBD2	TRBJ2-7	CSVDGASGSSYEQYF	TGCAGCGTTGATGGGGCTAGCGGGAGCTCCTACGAGCAGTACTTC
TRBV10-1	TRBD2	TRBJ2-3	CASSDRGGFTDTQYF	TGCGCCAGCAGTGACCGGGGGGGTTTCACGGATACGCAGTATTTT
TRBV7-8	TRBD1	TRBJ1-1	CASSPGPPGQGNTEAFF	TGTGCCAGCAGCCCCGGACCCCCGGGACAGGGGAACACTGAAGCTTTCTTT
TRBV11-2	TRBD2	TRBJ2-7	CATALNFGAGDLSEQYF	TGTGCCACCGCATTAAACTTCGGAGCGGGAGATTTATCCGAGCAGTACTTC
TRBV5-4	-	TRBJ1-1	CASSWGGRHGTEAFF	TGTGCCAGCAGCTGGGGGGGGAGGCACGGCACTGAAGCTTTCTTT
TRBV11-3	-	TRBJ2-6	CASSLDRPGFSGANVLTF	TGTGCCAGCAGCTTAGATCGCCCTGGCTTCTCTGGGGCCAACGTCCTGACTTTC
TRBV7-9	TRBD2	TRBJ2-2	CASSLALQTSGRAYGELFF	TGTGCCAGCAGCTTAGCGCTTCAGACTAGCGGGAGGGCCTACGGGGAGCTGTTTTTT
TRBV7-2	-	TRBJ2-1	CASSLNQYNEQFF	TGTGCCAGCAGCTTAAACCAGTACAATGAGCAGTTCTTC
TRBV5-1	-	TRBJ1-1	CASSLGQWGTEAFF	TGCGCCAGCAGCTTGGGACAGTGGGGTACTGAAGCTTTCTTT
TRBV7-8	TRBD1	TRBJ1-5	CASSLGHGTGGDQPQHF	TGTGCCAGCAGCTTAGGCCATGGGACAGGGGGCGATCAGCCCCAGCATTTT
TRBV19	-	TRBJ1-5	CASSETPYRDFGQPQHF	TGTGCCAGTAGTGAAACCCCCTACCGGGACTTCGGGCAGCCCCAGCATTTT
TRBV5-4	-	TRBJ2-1	CASSLKENRVNEQFF	TGTGCCAGCAGCTTGAAGGAAAACAGGGTGAATGAGCAGTTCTTC
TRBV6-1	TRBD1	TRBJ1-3	CASSELIRGLSGNTIYF	TGTGCCAGCAGTGAACTTATCAGGGGGCTTAGTGGAAACACCATATATTTT
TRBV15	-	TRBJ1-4	CATSGGGRENEKLFF	TGTGCCACCAGCGGAGGCGGACGGGAAAATGAAAAACTGTTTTTT
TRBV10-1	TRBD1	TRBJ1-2	CASRTTRGRGGYTF	TGCGCCAGCAGGACAACAAGGGGGCGAGGCGGCTACACCTTC
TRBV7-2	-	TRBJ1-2	CASSPTRRPGYTF	TGTGCCAGCAGCCCGACACGTCGGCCTGGCTACACCTTC
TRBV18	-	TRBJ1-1	CASCSGPNTEAFF	TGTGCCAGCTGTTCGGGTCCTAACACTGAAGCTTTCTTT
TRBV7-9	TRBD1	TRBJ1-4	CASSPDRVGSEKLFF	TGTGCCAGCAGCCCAGACAGGGTGGGAAGTGAAAAACTGTTTTTT
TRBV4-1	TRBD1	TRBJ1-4	CASSQRQGGNEKLFF	TGCGCCAGCAGCCAAAGACAGGGGGGGAATGAAAAACTGTTTTTT
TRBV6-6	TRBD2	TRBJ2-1	CASSYPGLAGNNERFF	TGTGCCAGCAGTTACCCGGGACTAGCGGGAAACAATGAGCGGTTCTTC
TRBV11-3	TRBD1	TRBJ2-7	CASSPTGVGYEQYF	TGTGCCAGCAGCCCAACAGGGGTGGGCTACGAGCAGTACTTC
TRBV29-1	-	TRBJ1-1	CSVRLGQAIEAFF	TGCAGCGTTCGGTTGGGGCAAGCTATCGAAGCTTTCTTT
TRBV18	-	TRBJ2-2	CASSPPSWPGELFF	TGTGCCAGCTCACCCCCTAGTTGGCCCGGGGAGCTGTTTTTT
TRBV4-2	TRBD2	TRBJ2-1	CASSPGTSGTEFF	TGTGCCAGCAGCCCCGGGACTAGCGGGACCGAGTTCTTC
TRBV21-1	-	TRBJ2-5	CASSRDKPGARRQETQYF	TGTGCCAGCAGCCGGGACAAGCCCGGGGCACGTCGGCAAGAGACCCAGTACTTC
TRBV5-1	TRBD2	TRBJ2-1	CASSWGGNNNEQFF	TGCGCCAGCAGCTGGGGAGGGAATAACAATGAGCAGTTCTTC
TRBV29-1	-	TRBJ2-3	CSGRGDRTDTQYF	TGCAGCGGTCGGGGAGACCGAACAGATACGCAGTATTTT
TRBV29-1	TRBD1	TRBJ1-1	CSTTGTGVRNTEAFF	TGCAGCACCACCGGGACAGGGGTTAGAAACACTGAAGCTTTCTTT
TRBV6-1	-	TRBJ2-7	CASSARGFYEQYF	TGTGCCAGCAGTGCTAGGGGATTCTACGAGCAGTACTTC
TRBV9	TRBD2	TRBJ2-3	CASSVRGGLDTDTQYF	TGTGCCAGCAGCGTAAGGGGAGGGTTGGACACAGATACGCAGTATTTT
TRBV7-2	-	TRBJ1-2	CASSLRGYGYTF	TGTGCCAGCAGCTTGAGAGGATATGGCTACACCTTC
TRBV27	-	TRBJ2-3	CASRGRGRDTQYF	TGTGCCAGCAGGGGGCGGGGACGCGATACGCAGTATTTT
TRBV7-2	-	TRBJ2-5	CASSLETTQETQYF	TGTGCCAGCAGCTTAGAGACTACGCAAGAGACCCAGTACTTC
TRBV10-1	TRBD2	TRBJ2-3	CASSEFSGNPDTQYF	TGCGCCAGCAGTGAATTTAGCGGGAATCCAGATACGCAGTATTTT
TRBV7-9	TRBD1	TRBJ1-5	CASSRDSQPQHF	TGTGCCAGCAGCCGGGACAGCCAGCCCCAGCATTTT
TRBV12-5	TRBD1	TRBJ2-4	CASGPSLRQGAAKNIQYF	TGTGCTAGTGGTCCCTCCCTAAGACAGGGGGCCGCCAAAAACATTCAGTACTTC